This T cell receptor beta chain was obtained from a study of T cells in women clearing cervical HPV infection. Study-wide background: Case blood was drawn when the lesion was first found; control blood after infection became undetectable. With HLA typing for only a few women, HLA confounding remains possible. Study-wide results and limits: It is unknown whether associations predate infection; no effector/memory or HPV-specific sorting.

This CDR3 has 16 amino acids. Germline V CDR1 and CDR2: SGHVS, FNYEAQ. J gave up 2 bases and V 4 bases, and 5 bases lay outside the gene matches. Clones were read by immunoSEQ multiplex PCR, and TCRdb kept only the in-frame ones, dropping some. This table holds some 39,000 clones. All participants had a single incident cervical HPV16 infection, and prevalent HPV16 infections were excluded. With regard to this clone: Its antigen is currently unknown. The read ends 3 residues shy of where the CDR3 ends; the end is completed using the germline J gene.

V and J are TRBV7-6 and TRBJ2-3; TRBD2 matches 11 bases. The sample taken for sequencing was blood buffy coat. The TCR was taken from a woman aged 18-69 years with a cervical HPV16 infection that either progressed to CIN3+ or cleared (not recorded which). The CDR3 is CASSSRLAGSTDTQYF. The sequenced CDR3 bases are TGTGCCAGCAGCTCAAGACTAGCGGGGTCCACAGATACG.